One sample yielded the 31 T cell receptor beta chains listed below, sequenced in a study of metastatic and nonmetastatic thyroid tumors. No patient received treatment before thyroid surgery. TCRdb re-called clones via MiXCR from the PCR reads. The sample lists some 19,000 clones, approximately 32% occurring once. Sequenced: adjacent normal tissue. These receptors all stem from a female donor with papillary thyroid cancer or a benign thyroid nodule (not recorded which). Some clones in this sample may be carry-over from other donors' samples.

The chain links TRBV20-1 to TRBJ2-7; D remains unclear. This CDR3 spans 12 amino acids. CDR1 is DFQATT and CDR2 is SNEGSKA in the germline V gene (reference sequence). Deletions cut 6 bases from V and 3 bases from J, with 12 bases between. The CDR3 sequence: CSAGSNDYEQYF. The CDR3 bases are TGCAGTGCGGGGTCTAATGACTACGAGCAGTACTTC.

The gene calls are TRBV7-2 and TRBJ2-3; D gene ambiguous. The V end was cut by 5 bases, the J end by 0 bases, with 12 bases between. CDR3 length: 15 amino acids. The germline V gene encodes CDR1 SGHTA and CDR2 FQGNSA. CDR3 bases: TGTGCCAGCAGCGTGTATCGCTCTAGCACAGATACGCAGTATTTT. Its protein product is CASSVYRSSTDTQYF.

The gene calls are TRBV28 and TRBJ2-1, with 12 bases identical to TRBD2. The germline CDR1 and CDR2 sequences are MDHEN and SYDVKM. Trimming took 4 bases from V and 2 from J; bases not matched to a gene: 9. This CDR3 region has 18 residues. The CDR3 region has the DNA TGTGCCAGCAGTTCCTCCATACTAGCGGGAGGAACCTACAATGAGCAGTTCTTC. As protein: CASSSSILAGGTYNEQFF. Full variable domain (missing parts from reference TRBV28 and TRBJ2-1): DVKVTQSSRYLVKRTGEKVFLECVQDMDHENMFWYRQDPGLGLRLIYFSYDVKMKEKGDIPEGYSVSREKKERFSLILESASTNQTSMYLCASSSSILAGGTYNEQFFGPGTRLTVL.

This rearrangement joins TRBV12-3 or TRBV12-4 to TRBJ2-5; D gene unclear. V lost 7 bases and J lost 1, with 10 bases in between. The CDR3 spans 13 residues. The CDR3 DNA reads TGTGCCAGCACCCGCAGGACCCAAGAGACCCAGTACTTC. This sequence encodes CASTRRTQETQYF.

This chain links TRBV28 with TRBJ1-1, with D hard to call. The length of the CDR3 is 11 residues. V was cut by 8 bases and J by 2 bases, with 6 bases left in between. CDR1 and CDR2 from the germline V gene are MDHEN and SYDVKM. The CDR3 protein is CASWGNTEAFF. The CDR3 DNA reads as TGTGCCAGCTGGGGAAACACTGAAGCTTTCTTT.

The CDR3 loop is CASSTQRTNYGYTF. The CDR3 bases are TGTGCCAGCAGCACTCAGAGAACTAACTATGGCTACACCTTC. J is TRBJ1-2 and V is TRBV11-2, with no clear D. Germline V gives CDR1 SGHAT, CDR2 FQNNGV. Deletions cut 5 bases from V and 0 bases from J, with 10 bases between. This CDR3 has 14 amino acids. The variable domain in full, completed from reference TRBV11-2 and TRBJ1-2, reads EAGVAQSPRYKIIEKRQSVAFWCNPISGHATLYWYQQILGQGPKLLIQFQNNGVVDDSQLPKDRFSAERLKGVDSTLKIQPAKLEDSAVYLCASSTQRTNYGYTFGSGTRLTVV.

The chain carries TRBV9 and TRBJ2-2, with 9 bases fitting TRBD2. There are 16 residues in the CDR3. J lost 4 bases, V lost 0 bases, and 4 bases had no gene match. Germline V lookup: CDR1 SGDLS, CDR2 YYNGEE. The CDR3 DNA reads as TGTGCCAGCAGCGTAGAGGCTAGCGGGATCACCGGGGAGCTGTTTTTT. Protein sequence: CASSVEASGITGELFF. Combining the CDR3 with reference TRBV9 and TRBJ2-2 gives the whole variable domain DSGVTQTPKHLITATGQRVTLRCSPRSGDLSVYWYQQSLDQGLQFLIQYYNGEERAKGNILERFSAQQFPDLHSELNLSSLELGDSALYFCASSVEASGITGELFFGEGSRLTVL.

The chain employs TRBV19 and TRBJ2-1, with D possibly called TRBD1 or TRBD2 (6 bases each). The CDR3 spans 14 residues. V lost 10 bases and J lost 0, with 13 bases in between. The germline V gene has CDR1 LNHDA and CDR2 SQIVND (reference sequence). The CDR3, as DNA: TGTGCCACGTCCGAGGGGGGCTCCTACAATGAGCAGTTCTTC. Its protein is CATSEGGSYNEQFF. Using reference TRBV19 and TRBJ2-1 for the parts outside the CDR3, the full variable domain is DGGITQSPKYLFRKEGQNVTLSCEQNLNHDAMYWYRQDPGQGLRLIYYSQIVNDFQKGDIAEGYSVSREKKESFPLTVTSAQKNPTAFYLCATSEGGSYNEQFFGPGTRLTVL.

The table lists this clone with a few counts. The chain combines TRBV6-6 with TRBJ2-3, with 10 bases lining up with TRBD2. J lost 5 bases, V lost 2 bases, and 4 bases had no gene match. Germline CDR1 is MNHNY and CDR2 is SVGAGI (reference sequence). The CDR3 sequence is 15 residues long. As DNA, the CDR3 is TGTGCCAGCAGTTACGGAGCGGGAGGGGGAGATACGCAGTATTTT. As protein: CASSYGAGGGDTQYF.

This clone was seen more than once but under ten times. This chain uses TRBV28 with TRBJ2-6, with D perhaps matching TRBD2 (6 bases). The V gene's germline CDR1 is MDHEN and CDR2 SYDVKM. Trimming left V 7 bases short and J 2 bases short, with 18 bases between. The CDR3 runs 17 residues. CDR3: CASTLGGAGTGANVLTF. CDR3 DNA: TGTGCCAGCACCCTCGGCGGGGCAGGAACTGGGGCCAACGTCCTGACTTTC.

CDR3 amino acids: CASSASGASRNEQYF. The CDR3 nucleotides are TGTGCCAGCAGCGCTAGCGGGGCATCGAGGAACGAGCAGTACTTC. V is TRBV7-9 and J is TRBJ2-7; 9 positions match TRBD2. This CDR3 is built from 15 residues. The germline V gene encodes CDR1 SEHNR and CDR2 FQNEAQ (reference sequence). V gave up 5 bases and J gave up 5 bases; unmatched junction bases: 10.

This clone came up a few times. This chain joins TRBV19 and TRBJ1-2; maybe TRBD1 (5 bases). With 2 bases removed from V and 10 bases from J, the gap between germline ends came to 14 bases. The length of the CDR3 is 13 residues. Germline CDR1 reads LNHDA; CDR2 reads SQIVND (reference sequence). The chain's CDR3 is CASSILGAGTYTF. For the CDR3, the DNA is TGTGCCAGTAGTATATTAGGCGCAGGGACCTACACCTTC.

This CDR3 is CASGPGQARSYEQYF. CDR3 nucleotides: TGCGCCAGCGGTCCGGGACAGGCCCGCTCCTACGAGCAGTACTTC. The rearrangement uses TRBV5-1 and TRBJ2-7; 8 bases agree with TRBD1. CDR1 is SGHRS, CDR2 YFSETQ, per germline. With 7 bases clipped from V and 0 bases from J, the junction kept 9 bases outside the gene matches. The CDR3 is 15 residues long.

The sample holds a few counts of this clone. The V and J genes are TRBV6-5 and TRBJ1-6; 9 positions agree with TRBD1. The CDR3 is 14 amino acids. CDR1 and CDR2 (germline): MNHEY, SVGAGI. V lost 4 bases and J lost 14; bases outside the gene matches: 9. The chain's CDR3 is CASSLGQGQGALHF. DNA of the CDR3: TGTGCCAGCAGTTTGGGACAGGGCCAAGGGGCCCTCCACTTT.

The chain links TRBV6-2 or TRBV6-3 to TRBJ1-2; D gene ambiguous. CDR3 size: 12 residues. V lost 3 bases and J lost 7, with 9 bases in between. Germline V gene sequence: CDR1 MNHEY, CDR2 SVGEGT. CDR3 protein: CASSYRPSGYTF. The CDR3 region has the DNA TGTGCCAGCAGTTATCGTCCCTCTGGCTACACCTTC.

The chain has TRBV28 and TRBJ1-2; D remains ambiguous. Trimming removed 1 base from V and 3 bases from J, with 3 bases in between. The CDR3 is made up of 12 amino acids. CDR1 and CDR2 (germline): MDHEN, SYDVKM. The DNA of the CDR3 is TGTGCCAGCAGTTTATTGGACTATGGCTACACCTTC. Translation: CASSLLDYGYTF.

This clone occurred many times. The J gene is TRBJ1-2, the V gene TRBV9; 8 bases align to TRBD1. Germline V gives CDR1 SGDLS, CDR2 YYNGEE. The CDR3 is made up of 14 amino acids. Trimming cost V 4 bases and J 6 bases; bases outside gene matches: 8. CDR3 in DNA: TGTGCCAGCAGCCAAAACCAGGGGGCTGATGGCTACACCTTC. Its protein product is CASSQNQGADGYTF.

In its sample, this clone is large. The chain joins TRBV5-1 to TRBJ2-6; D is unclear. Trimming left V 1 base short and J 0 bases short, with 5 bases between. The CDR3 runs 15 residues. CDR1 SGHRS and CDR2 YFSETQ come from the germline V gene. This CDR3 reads CASSLSLSGANVLTF. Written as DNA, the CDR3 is TGCGCCAGCAGCTTGTCGCTCTCTGGGGCCAACGTCCTGACTTTC.

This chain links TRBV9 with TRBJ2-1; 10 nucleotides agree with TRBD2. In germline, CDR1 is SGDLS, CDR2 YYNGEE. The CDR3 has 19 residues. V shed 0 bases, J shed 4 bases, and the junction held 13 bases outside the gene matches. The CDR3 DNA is TGTGCCAGCAGCGTAGCTTGGGCTAGCGGGAGTCATTTATACAATGAGCAGTTCTTC. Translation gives CASSVAWASGSHLYNEQFF.

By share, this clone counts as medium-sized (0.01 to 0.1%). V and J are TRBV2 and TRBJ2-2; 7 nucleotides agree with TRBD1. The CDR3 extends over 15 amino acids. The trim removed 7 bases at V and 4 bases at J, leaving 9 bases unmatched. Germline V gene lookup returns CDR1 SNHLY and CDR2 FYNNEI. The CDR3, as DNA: TGTGCCAGCATGATAGAGGACAGGACCACCGGGGAGCTGTTTTTT. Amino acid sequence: CASMIEDRTTGELFF.

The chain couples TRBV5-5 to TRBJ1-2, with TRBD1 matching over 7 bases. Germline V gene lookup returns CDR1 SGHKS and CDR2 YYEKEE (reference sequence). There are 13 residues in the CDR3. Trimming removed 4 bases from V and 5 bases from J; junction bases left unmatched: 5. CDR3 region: CASSPGQVYGYTF. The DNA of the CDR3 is TGTGCCAGCAGCCCCGGACAGGTGTATGGCTACACCTTC.

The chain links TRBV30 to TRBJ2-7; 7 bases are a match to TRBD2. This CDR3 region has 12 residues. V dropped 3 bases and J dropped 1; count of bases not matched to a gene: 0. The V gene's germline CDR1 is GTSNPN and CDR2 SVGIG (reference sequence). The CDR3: CAWRRGSYEQYF. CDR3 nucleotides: TGTGCCTGGAGGCGGGGGTCCTACGAGCAGTACTTC.

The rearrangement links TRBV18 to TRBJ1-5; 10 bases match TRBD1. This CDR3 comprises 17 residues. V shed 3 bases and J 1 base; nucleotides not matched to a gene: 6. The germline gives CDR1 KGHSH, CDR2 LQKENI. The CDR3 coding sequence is TGTGCCAGCTCACCGGGGACAGGGGATTCGAGCAATCAGCCCCAGCATTTT. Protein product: CASSPGTGDSSNQPQHF. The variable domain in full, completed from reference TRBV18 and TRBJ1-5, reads NAGVMQNPRHLVRRRGQEARLRCSPMKGHSHVYWYRQLPEEGLKFMVYLQKENIIDESGMPKERFSAEFPKEGPSILRIQQVVRGDSAAYFCASSPGTGDSSNQPQHFGDGTRLSIL.

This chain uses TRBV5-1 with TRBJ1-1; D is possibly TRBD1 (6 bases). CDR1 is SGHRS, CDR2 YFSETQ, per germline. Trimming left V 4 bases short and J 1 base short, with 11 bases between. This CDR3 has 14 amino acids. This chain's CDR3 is CASSPGTTNTEAFF. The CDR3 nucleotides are TGCGCCAGCAGCCCCGGGACAACGAACACTGAAGCTTTCTTT.

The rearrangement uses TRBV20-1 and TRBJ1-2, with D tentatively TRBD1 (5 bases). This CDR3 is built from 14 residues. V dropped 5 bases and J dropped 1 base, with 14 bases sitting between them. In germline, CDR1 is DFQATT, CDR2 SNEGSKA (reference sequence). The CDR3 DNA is TGCAGTGCTCAAACAGGACAAATTAACTATGGCTACACCTTC. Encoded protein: CSAQTGQINYGYTF.

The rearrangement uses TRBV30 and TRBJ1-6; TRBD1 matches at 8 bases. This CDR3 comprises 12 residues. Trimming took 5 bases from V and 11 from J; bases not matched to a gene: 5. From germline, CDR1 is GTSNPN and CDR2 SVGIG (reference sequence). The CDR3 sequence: CAWGGQAAPLHF. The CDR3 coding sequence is TGTGCCTGGGGGGGACAGGCAGCACCCCTCCACTTT.

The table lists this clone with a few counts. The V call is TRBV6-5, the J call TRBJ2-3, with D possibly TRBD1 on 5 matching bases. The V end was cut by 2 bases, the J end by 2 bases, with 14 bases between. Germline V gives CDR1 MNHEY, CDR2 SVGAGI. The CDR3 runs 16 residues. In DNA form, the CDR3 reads TGTGCCAGCAGTTACGGTGGGGCTCCTATCACAGATACGCAGTATTTT. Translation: CASSYGGAPITDTQYF.

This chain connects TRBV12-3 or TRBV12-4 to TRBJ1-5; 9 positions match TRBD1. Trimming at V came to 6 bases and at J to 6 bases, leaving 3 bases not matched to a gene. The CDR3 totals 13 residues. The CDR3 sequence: CASSWTGVQPQHF. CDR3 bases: TGTGCCAGCAGCTGGACAGGGGTTCAGCCCCAGCATTTT.

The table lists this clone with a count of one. The CDR3 DNA is TGTGCCAGCAGCAAGCTACAAGGTTCTAGCCTCCACTTT. It encodes CASSKLQGSSLHF. The chain recombines TRBV7-2 with TRBJ1-6; D not resolved. Trimming took off 5 bases at V and 15 bases at J, with 17 bases between the two ends. The CDR3 is made up of 13 amino acids. Germline-derived CDR1 and CDR2 are SGHTA and FQGNSA.

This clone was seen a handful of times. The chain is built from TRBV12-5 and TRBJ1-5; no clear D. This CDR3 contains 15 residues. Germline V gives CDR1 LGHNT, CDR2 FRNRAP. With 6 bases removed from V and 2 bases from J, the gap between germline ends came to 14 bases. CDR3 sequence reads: CASGSRVVGNQPQHF. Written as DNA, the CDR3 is TGTGCTAGTGGCTCCCGGGTTGTCGGCAATCAGCCCCAGCATTTT.

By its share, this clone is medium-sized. CDR3 loop: CASSYRSPRDSPLHF. The CDR3 DNA reads as TGTGCCAGCAGTTACCGGTCCCCTAGGGATTCACCCCTCCACTTT. This chain joins TRBV6-5 and TRBJ1-6; D is unclear. Germline CDR1 is MNHEY and CDR2 is SVGAGI. The CDR3 loop spans 15 amino acids. V was trimmed by 2 bases and J by 8 bases, leaving 13 bases between them.